The sequence of this TCR beta chain was determined in a study of blood T cells in healthy people across ages. Study-wide findings and caveats: Among long-lived donors, naive CD4+ cells were more numerous and diversity higher than in aged donors. A roughly linear age-dependent decrease characterized TCR beta diversity per million T cells.

Ten milliliters of peripheral blood were drawn from each donor into EDTA-treated tubes. With a J-beta primer mix and a sample-barcoded 5' primer, a second PCR ran 7 to 11 cycles. TCRdb reprocessed the 5' RACE reads via MiXCR and lists one record per CDR3 protein. In the table there are under 800,000 distinct CDR3 sequences, roughly 21% of which are singletons. This clonotype was detected a few times. The antigen remains unidentified. The CDR3 is 15 residues long. Per germline, CDR1 SGHRS and CDR2 YFSETQ. Between the trimmed V and J ends, which lost 0 bases and 3 bases, there was a span of 12 bases. The receptor comes from a man aged 65 to 85 in good health. The gene calls are TRBV5-1 and TRBJ2-5, with D perhaps matching TRBD1 (5 bases). The specimen sequenced was blood. The CDR3 is CASSLAGRGEETQYF. The CDR3 coding sequence is TGCGCCAGCAGCTTGGCCGGAAGGGGTGAAGAGACCCAGTACTTC.